Described below is a single T cell receptor (beta chain) sequence and its context. The CDR3 runs to 14 residues. Unmatched junction bases numbered 2, after V lost 5 bases and J lost 5 bases. Germline V gives CDR1 MNHEY, CDR2 SMNVEV (reference sequence). Produced via immunoSEQ multiplex PCR; TCRdb's table is partial and in-frame only. The sample shows more than 50,000 clones, roughly 80% of them seen only once. This sample is part of a study of OX40 agonist ivuxolimab in advanced cancers. The TCR sequence derives from an adult with an advanced solid tumor such as melanoma, head and neck, liver or kidney cancer. The starting material was CD4+ or CD8+ T cells sorted from blood, obtained in a trial of the OX40 agonist ivuxolimab. The chain links TRBV27 to TRBJ2-4; 11 nucleotides agree with TRBD2. CDR3 sequence reads: CASSRGLAENIQYF. The CDR3 DNA is TGTGCCAGCAGTAGGGGACTAGCGGAAAACATTCAGTACTTC.